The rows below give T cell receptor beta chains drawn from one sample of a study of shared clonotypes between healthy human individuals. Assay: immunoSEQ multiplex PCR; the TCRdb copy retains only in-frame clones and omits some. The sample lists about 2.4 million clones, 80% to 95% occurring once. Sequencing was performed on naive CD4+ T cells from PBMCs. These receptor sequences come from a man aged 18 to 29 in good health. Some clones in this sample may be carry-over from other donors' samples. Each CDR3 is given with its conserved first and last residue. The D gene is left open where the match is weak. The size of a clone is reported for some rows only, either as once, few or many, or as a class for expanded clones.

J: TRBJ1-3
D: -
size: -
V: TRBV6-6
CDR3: CASSYRGPGNTIYF
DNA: TGTGCCAGCAGTTACCGGGGTCCTGGAAACACCATATATTTT

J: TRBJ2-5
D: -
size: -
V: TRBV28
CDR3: CASSFERIQETQYF
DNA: TGTGCCAGCAGTTTCGAGCGGATCCAAGAGACCCAGTACTTC

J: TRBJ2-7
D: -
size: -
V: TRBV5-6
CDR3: CASSQRGRTSYEQYF
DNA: TGTGCCAGCAGCCAACGAGGGCGGACCAGCTACGAGCAGTACTTC

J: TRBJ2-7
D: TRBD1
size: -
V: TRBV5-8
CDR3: CASSRRTGTGVFGGLLEQYF
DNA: TGTGCCAGCAGTCGTAGGACCGGGACAGGGGTCTTCGGGGGATTACTCGAGCAGTACTTC

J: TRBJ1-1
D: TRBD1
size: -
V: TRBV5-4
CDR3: CASSRGGGQGNTEAFF
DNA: TGTGCCAGCAGTCGAGGGGGAGGACAGGGAAACACTGAAGCTTTCTTT

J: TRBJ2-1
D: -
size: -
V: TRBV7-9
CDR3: CASSLRGNSYNEQFF
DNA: TGTGCCAGCAGCTTACGCGGGAACTCCTACAATGAGCAGTTCTTC

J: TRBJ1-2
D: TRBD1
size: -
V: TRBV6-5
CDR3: CATGIGIRTGDGYTF
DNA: TGTGCCACGGGGATTGGGATTCGGACAGGGGATGGCTACACCTTC

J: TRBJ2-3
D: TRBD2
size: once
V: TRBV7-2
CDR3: CASSPIRLAGGTDTQYF
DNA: TGTGCCAGCAGCCCTATACGACTAGCGGGCGGCACAGATACGCAGTATTTT

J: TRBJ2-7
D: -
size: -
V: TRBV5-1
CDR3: CASSPGLYEQYF
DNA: TGCGCCAGCAGCCCGGGTCTCTACGAGCAGTACTTC

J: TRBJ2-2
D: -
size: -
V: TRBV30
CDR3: CAWRDSNTGELFF
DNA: TGTGCCTGGCGGGATTCGAACACCGGGGAGCTGTTTTTT

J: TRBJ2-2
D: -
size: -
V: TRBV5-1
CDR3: CASSLAGEELFF
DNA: TGCGCCAGCAGCTTGGCCGGCGAGGAGCTGTTTTTT

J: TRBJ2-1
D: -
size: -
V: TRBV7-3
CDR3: CASSSGHQQFF
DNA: TGTGCCAGCAGCTCCGGACATCAGCAGTTCTTC

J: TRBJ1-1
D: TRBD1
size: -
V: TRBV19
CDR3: CASSIPNRGLTEAFF
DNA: TGTGCCAGTAGTATTCCGAACAGGGGGCTCACTGAAGCTTTCTTT

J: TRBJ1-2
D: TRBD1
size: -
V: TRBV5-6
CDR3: CASSFGISAGGGYGYTF
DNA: TGTGCCAGCAGCTTCGGTATTTCGGCAGGGGGAGGATATGGCTACACCTTC

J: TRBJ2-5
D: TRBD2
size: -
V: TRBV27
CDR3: CASRPWTSGKAAFQETQYF
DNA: TGTGCCAGCAGACCCTGGACTAGCGGGAAGGCGGCATTCCAAGAGACCCAGTACTTC

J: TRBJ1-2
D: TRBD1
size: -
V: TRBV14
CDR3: CASSQDSPGQGWYGYTF
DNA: TGTGCCAGCAGCCAAGATTCACCGGGACAGGGGTGGTATGGCTACACCTTC

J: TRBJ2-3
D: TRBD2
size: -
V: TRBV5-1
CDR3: CASSRTVAGGSGDTQYF
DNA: TGCGCCAGCAGCCGGACCGTAGCGGGAGGGTCCGGAGATACGCAGTATTTT

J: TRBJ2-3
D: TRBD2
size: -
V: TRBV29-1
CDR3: CSVVFGGILDTQYF
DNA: TGCAGCGTTGTGTTCGGGGGGATCCTAGATACGCAGTATTTT

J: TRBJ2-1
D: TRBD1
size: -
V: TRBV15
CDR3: CATLPGTDYNEQFF
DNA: TGTGCCACCCTGCCCGGGACAGACTACAATGAGCAGTTCTTC

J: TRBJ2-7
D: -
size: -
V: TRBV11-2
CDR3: CASSLGGTLNYEQYF
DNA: TGTGCCAGCAGCTTAGGAGGGACATTAAACTACGAGCAGTACTTC

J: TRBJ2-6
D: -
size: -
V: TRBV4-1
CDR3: CASSQEPSGFSLSANVLTF
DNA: TGCGCCAGCAGCCAAGAACCCTCCGGGTTCTCCTTGTCGGCCAACGTCCTGACTTTC

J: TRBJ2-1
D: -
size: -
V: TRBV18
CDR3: CASSPGPGAGRNEQFF
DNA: TGTGCCAGCTCACCGGGTCCGGGGGCAGGGAGGAATGAGCAGTTCTTC

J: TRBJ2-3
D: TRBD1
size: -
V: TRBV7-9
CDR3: CASSLGTGEDTQYF
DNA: TGTGCCAGCAGCCTCGGGACAGGTGAGGATACGCAGTATTTT

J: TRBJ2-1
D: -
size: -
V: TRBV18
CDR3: CASSPGGGEQFF
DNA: TGTGCCAGCTCACCTGGAGGGGGTGAGCAGTTCTTC

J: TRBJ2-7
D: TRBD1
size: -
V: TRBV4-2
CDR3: CASSHYRGSYEQYF
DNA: TGTGCCAGCAGCCATTACAGGGGCTCCTACGAGCAGTACTTC

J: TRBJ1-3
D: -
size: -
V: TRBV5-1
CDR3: CASSLFGGAGNTIYF
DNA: TGCGCCAGCAGCTTGTTTGGGGGCGCGGGAAACACCATATATTTT

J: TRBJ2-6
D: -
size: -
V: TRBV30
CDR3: CAWSTGANVLTF
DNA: TGTGCCTGGTCGACTGGGGCCAACGTCCTGACTTTC

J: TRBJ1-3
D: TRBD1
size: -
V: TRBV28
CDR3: CASSPGTVGNTIYF
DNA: TGTGCCAGCAGCCCCGGGACAGTAGGAAACACCATATATTTT

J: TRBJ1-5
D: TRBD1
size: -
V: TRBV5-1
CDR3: CASSLGTGKSHVSNQPQHF
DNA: TGCGCCAGCAGCTTGGGGACAGGGAAAAGCCACGTATCCAATCAGCCCCAGCATTTT

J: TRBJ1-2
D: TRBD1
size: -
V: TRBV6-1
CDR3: CASSQNRGNYGYTF
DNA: TGTGCCAGCAGTCAAAACAGGGGAAACTATGGCTACACCTTC

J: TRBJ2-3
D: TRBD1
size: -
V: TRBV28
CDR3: CASSSGTGGHDTQYF
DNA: TGTGCCAGCAGTTCGGGTACAGGGGGCCACGATACGCAGTATTTT

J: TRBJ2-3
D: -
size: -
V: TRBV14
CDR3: CASSQNVQGPQYF
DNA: TGTGCCAGCAGCCAAAACGTACAGGGTCCGCAGTATTTT

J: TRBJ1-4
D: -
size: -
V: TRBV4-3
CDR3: CASSRDGRLFF
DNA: TGCGCCAGCAGCCGAGACGGGCGACTGTTTTTT

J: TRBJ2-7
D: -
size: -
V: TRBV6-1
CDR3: CASSEQVGYEQYF
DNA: TGTGCCAGCAGTGAACAAGTGGGTTACGAGCAGTACTTC

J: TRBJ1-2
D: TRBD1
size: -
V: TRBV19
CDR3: CASSIVGTGYGYTF
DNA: TGTGCCAGTAGTATAGTCGGGACAGGCTATGGCTACACCTTC

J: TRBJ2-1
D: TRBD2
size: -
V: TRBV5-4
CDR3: CASSSATSGRDNEQFF
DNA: TGTGCCAGCAGCTCCGCCACTAGCGGGAGGGACAATGAGCAGTTCTTC

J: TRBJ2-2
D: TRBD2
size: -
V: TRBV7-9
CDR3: CACSYLAGVTGELFF
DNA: TGTGCCTGCTCATATCTAGCGGGGGTCACCGGGGAGCTGTTTTTT

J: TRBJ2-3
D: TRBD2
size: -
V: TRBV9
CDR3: CASSVNSGRALDTQYF
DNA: TGTGCCAGCAGCGTAAACAGCGGGAGGGCCTTAGATACGCAGTATTTT

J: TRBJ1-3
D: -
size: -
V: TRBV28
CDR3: CASIGPNSSGNTIYF
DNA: TGTGCCAGCATCGGCCCGAACAGCTCTGGAAACACCATATATTTT

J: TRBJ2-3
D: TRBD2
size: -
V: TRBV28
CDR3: CASSKRGWQGGITDTQYF
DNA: TGTGCCAGCAGCAAACGGGGCTGGCAGGGAGGGATCACAGATACGCAGTATTTT

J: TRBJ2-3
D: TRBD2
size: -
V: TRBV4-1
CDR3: CASSPGLALTDTQYF
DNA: TGCGCCAGCAGCCCAGGACTAGCACTCACAGATACGCAGTATTTT

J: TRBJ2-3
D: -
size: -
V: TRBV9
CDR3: CASSVGGGGTDTQYF
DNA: TGTGCCAGCAGCGTAGGTGGCGGGGGCACAGATACGCAGTATTTT